Presented here are 28 T cell receptor beta chains from one specimen sequenced in a study of graft-versus-host responses after intestinal transplantation (dated by TCRdb to 2020 to 2022). The library was obtained by the immunoSEQ multiplex PCR assay. The clones in this table, taken by TCRdb from immuneACCESS, are in-frame only. Not every clone is retained; where verified, under half of the shortfall comes from an unresolved V gene, and the cause of the rest is unknown. The sample table contains about 90,000 clones; only one count was recorded for more than 90% of them. The ten largest account for about 0.3% of the sample. These receptors' antigens are unknown. The sample's time point label is to be understood as: cells obtained before transplantation from donor or recipient. This material consisted of unstimulated CD4+ T cells sorted from spleen or lymph node cells, taken before intestinal transplant. Every receptor here comes from a human donor who received an intestinal transplant.

The rearrangement joins TRBV21-1 to TRBJ2-5; the table's D call, TRBD1, was not checked against the DNA. The J call could be wrong; TRBJ2-7 is a better fit for the DNA end. TRBV21-1 is termed a pseudogene. The CDR3 sequence is 16 residues long. The CDR3 is CASSTKGQGSSYEQYF. The CDR3 nucleotides read TGTGCCAGCAGCACTAAAGGACAGGGTTCCTCCTACGAGCAGTACTTC.

The J gene is TRBJ2-1, the V gene TRBV19; the D gene is possibly TRBD2 (6 bases). CDR1 LNHDA and CDR2 SQIVND come from the germline V gene (reference sequence). Trimming stripped 7 bases from V and 2 bases from J, with 15 bases between. There are 15 residues in the CDR3. In nucleotides, the CDR3 is TGTGCCAGTACCCCTCGGGGGAGCCCCTACAATGAGCAGTTCTTC. Translation: CASTPRGSPYNEQFF.

The V gene is TRBV28, the J gene TRBJ2-7, with TRBD1 matching over 7 bases. V shed 5 bases and J 1 base; nucleotides not matched to a gene: 8. Germline V lookup: CDR1 MDHEN, CDR2 SYDVKM. This CDR3 comprises 15 residues. CDR3 sequence: CASSKSGTVSYEQYF. The CDR3 nucleotides read TGTGCCAGCAGTAAGTCCGGGACAGTATCCTACGAGCAGTACTTC.

The V and J genes are TRBV6-6 and TRBJ1-2; D not certain. Trimming removed 2 bases from V and 9 bases from J, with 13 bases in between. CDR1 and CDR2 (germline): MNHNY, SVGAGI (reference sequence). The CDR3 runs to 13 residues. The CDR3 coding sequence is TGTGCCAGCAGTTACCGAGTCCCCGGGAGCTACACCTTC. Its protein product is CASSYRVPGSYTF.

The chain uses TRBV7-6 and TRBJ2-1; 7 nucleotides align to TRBD2. The V and J ends lost 4 bases and 1 base, in that order; junction bases with no gene match: 4. CDR3 length equals 15 residues. CDR1 and CDR2 (germline): SGHVS, FNYEAQ. CDR3 sequence (DNA): TGTGCCAGCAGCTCGACGGGAGGTTCCTACAATGAGCAGTTCTTC. Amino acids: CASSSTGGSYNEQFF.

The chain is built from TRBV18 and TRBJ2-5; 7 bases line up with TRBD2. V was pared by 4 bases and J by 2 bases, with 10 bases of the junction left unmatched. CDR1 KGHSH and CDR2 LQKENI come from the germline V gene. The CDR3 consists of 16 residues. CDR3 protein: CASSRGLDLLQETQYF. The CDR3 DNA reads TGTGCCAGCTCACGCGGACTAGATCTACTACAAGAGACCCAGTACTTC.

Of note for this clone: An end of the junction does not agree with germline; a read error may underlie this. The chain couples TRBV7-3 to TRBJ2-2, with 14 bases matching TRBD2. Germline V gene data show CDR1 as SGHTA and CDR2 as FQGTGA. The CDR3 runs 19 residues. CDR3 in amino acids: CASSPTPGLAGVSTGELSF. The CDR3 coding sequence is TGTGCCAGCAGCCCAACTCCGGGACTAGCGGGAGTAAGCACCGGGGAGCTGTCTTTT.

The chain employs TRBV6-5 and TRBJ2-1; unclear D gene. CDR1 is MNHEY, CDR2 SVGAGI, per germline. The CDR3 covers 13 residues. V was trimmed by 3 bases and J by 6 bases, leaving 9 bases between them. As DNA, the CDR3 is TGTGCCAGCAGTTATCAGGCAGGCAATGAGCAGTTCTTC. Its translation: CASSYQAGNEQFF.

The rearrangement uses TRBV19 and TRBJ1-5; the D gene is possibly TRBD1 (5 bases). V lost 6 bases and J lost 0, with 15 bases in between. The CDR3 is made up of 16 amino acids. CDR1 and CDR2 from the germline V gene are LNHDA and SQIVND (reference sequence). CDR3 nucleotides: TGTGCCAGTAGCCGGGGGGATAGGACTAGCAATCAGCCCCAGCATTTT. Translation gives CASSRGDRTSNQPQHF.

This clone was seen only once. The chain combines TRBV6-6 with TRBJ2-5, with TRBD2 identical over 8 bases. The length of the CDR3 is 14 residues. V lost 7 bases, J lost 4 bases, and 8 bases stayed unmatched. Germline lookup yields CDR1 MNHNY and CDR2 SVGAGI (reference sequence). The CDR3 region is CASNSGGPSETQYF. CDR3 DNA: TGTGCCAGCAATTCGGGAGGGCCGTCAGAGACCCAGTACTTC.

V gene TRBV6-4 combines with J gene TRBJ1-5; D is perhaps TRBD1 (5 bases). This CDR3 has 16 residues. The V gene lost 3 bases and the J gene lost 3 bases, with 15 bases spanning the gap. Per germline, CDR1 MRHNA and CDR2 SNTAGT. CDR3 in DNA: TGTGCCAGCAGTGAAGCACCGGGGGTCAACAATCAGCCCCAGCATTTT. Translated, it gives CASSEAPGVNNQPQHF.

The rearrangement uses TRBV18 and TRBJ1-3; a weak D match, TRBD1 (5 bases). V was cut by 6 bases and J by 0 bases, with 6 bases left in between. This CDR3 is 13 amino acids long. Germline CDR1 reads KGHSH; CDR2 reads LQKENI. The CDR3 sequence: CASSDSSGNTIYF. In nucleotides, the CDR3 is TGTGCCAGCTCCGACAGCTCTGGAAACACCATATATTTT.

This clone was seen a single time. The rearrangement uses TRBV28 and TRBJ2-7; D is possibly TRBD2 (5 bases). Germline lookup yields CDR1 MDHEN and CDR2 SYDVKM. The CDR3 runs to 10 residues. CDR3 DNA sequence: TGTGCGTCCGGGGCCTACGAGCAGTACTTC. The encoded protein is CASGAYEQYF.

The chain has TRBV23-1 and TRBJ1-6, with 10 bases matching TRBD1. TRBV23-1 is recorded as an ORF, its role being uncertain. The ends lost 7 bases at V and 5 bases at J; junction bases unmatched: 5. The CDR3 is 15 amino acids. The CDR3 coding sequence is TGCGCCAGCACCCGACAGGGGGCAGATAATTCACCCCTCCACTTT. Translation gives CASTRQGADNSPLHF.

The chain combines TRBV5-4 with TRBJ1-2; D is perhaps TRBD1 (6 bases). This CDR3 has 16 amino acids. V was pared by 4 bases and J by 0 bases, with 16 bases between. Germline V gives CDR1 SGHNT, CDR2 YYREEE (reference sequence). The CDR3 is CASSPDWTVSNYGYTF. CDR3 DNA: TGTGCCAGCAGCCCCGATTGGACAGTATCTAACTATGGCTACACCTTC.

J is TRBJ2-3 and V is TRBV7-9; 10 bases match TRBD2. The CDR3 consists of 16 residues. V lost 6 bases to trimming and J lost 4 bases; unmatched junction nucleotides: 10. Germline lookup yields CDR1 SEHNR and CDR2 FQNEAQ (reference sequence). CDR3 nucleotides: TGTGCCAGCAGGCGGCTAGCGGGAGTGAGCGCAGATACGCAGTATTTT. Its protein product is CASRRLAGVSADTQYF.

The genes are TRBV6-1 and TRBJ1-4; no clear D. With 2 bases removed from V and 8 bases from J, the gap between germline ends came to 9 bases. Germline V gene data show CDR1 as MNHNS and CDR2 as SASEGT. The CDR3 is 13 residues long. Here the CDR3 reads CASSESRLEKLFF. The CDR3 region has the DNA TGTGCCAGCAGTGAATCGAGGTTGGAAAAACTGTTTTTT.

The chain combines TRBV12-1 with TRBJ1-5; the D call in the table, TRBD1, was not verified against the DNA. TRBV12-1 is a pseudogene. The CDR3 consists of 18 residues. CDR3 sequence: CASSQPGTSDNSNQPQHF. The CDR3 DNA follows: TGTGCCAGCAGCCAACCCGGGACATCGGATAATAGCAATCAGCCCCAGCATTTT.

The rearrangement joins TRBV28 to TRBJ2-7, with 8 nucleotides matching TRBD1. The CDR3 is 14 amino acids. Germline lookup yields CDR1 MDHEN and CDR2 SYDVKM. V lost 1 base and J lost 2; bases outside the gene matches: 1. For the CDR3, the DNA is TGTGCCAGCAGTTTATCGGGACAGGCCTACGAGCAGTACTTC. Protein sequence: CASSLSGQAYEQYF.

The chain employs TRBV28 and TRBJ1-5, with TRBD1 as a possible D gene (5 bases). This CDR3 comprises 13 residues. Germline assignment: CDR1 MDHEN and CDR2 SYDVKM. Trimming removed 2 bases from V and 9 bases from J, with 11 bases in between. The CDR3 DNA is TGTGCCAGCAGTTTAGGGGGGTGGAGGCCCCAGCATTTT. Protein product: CASSLGGWRPQHF.

The table lists this clone with a count of one. The chain combines TRBV11-2 with TRBJ2-1, with D possibly TRBD1 on 6 matching bases. Germline CDR1 and CDR2: SGHAT and FQNNGV. This CDR3 spans 15 amino acids. Trimming shortened V by 1 base and J by 1 base, and 8 bases separated the two germline ends. CDR3 loop: CASSLGGLSYNEQFF. Here the CDR3 DNA reads TGTGCCAGCAGCTTAGGGGGGCTTTCCTACAATGAGCAGTTCTTC. The full variable domain, its missing parts supplied by reference TRBV11-2 and TRBJ2-1, is EAGVAQSPRYKIIEKRQSVAFWCNPISGHATLYWYQQILGQGPKLLIQFQNNGVVDDSQLPKDRFSAERLKGVDSTLKIQPAKLEDSAVYLCASSLGGLSYNEQFFGPGTRLTVL.

This rearrangement joins TRBV6-6 to TRBJ2-1; D gene ambiguous. The CDR3 is 15 amino acids. Trimming cost V 6 bases and J 6 bases, with 18 bases left between them. From germline, CDR1 is MNHNY and CDR2 SVGAGI (reference sequence). CDR3 amino acids: CASSGHYSQVNEQFF. The CDR3 DNA reads TGTGCCAGCAGCGGCCATTACTCCCAGGTCAATGAGCAGTTCTTC.

The chain is built from TRBV18 and TRBJ2-7, with a tentative D call TRBD1 (6 bases). The CDR3 is 13 amino acids. V was pared by 5 bases and J by 2 bases, with 10 bases between. Germline V gene lookup returns CDR1 KGHSH and CDR2 LQKENI. Here the CDR3 DNA reads TGTGCCAGCTCAACGACAGGACCCTACGAGCAGTACTTC. Protein: CASSTTGPYEQYF.

The chain carries TRBV5-1 and TRBJ1-1; 7 nucleotides match TRBD1. CDR1 and CDR2 (germline): SGHRS, YFSETQ. V trimming: 10 bases; J trimming: 1 base; junction bases outside the gene matches: 7. The CDR3 is made up of 13 amino acids. CDR3 sequence: CAGSRGPNTEAFF. The DNA for the CDR3 is TGCGCCGGATCGAGGGGGCCGAACACTGAAGCTTTCTTT.

This clone was observed once. V usage is TRBV28 and J usage is TRBJ2-7, with 10 bases lining up with TRBD2. The length of the CDR3 is 18 residues. The V segment lost 2 bases and the J segment 2 bases; nucleotides outside the gene matches: 12. CDR1 MDHEN and CDR2 SYDVKM come from the germline V gene. This CDR3 is CASSLEASGRVAPYEQYF. The CDR3 DNA is TGTGCCAGCAGTTTAGAGGCCAGCGGGAGGGTGGCCCCCTACGAGCAGTACTTC.

The gene calls are TRBV10-3 and TRBJ2-1, with D possibly matching TRBD2 (5 bases). Germline V gene lookup returns CDR1 ENHRY and CDR2 SYGVKD. Trimming removed 4 bases at V and 5 bases at J, with 18 bases between. The CDR3 totals 16 residues. The CDR3 is CAISALEVPRDNEQFF. CDR3 nucleotides: TGTGCCATCAGTGCATTGGAGGTTCCCCGCGACAATGAGCAGTTCTTC.

This sequence joins TRBV7-9 and TRBJ1-1, with D unclear. V gave up 5 bases and J gave up 2 bases, with 12 bases separating them. The CDR3 contains 14 residues. Germline V gene lookup returns CDR1 SEHNR and CDR2 FQNEAQ (reference sequence). CDR3 in amino acids: CASSALDSNTEAFF. Written as DNA, the CDR3 is TGTGCCAGCAGCGCTCTCGATTCTAACACTGAAGCTTTCTTT.

Notes on this clone: At one end, the junction sequence differs from germline, possibly due to a read error. The chain uses TRBV5-1 and TRBJ2-3, with D perhaps TRBD2 (5 bases). This CDR3 has 15 amino acids. The germline V gene has CDR1 SGHRS and CDR2 YFSETQ. CDR3: CASSFVGRRADTQYF. Here the CDR3 DNA reads TGTGCCAGCAGCTTTGTAGGGAGACGGGCCGATACGCAGTATTTT.